The 2 T cell receptor beta chains reported below all come from one sample, sequenced in a study of blood T cells in healthy people across ages. Primed by a sample-barcoded 5' primer and a J-beta primer mix, a second PCR proceeded for about 6 to 11 cycles. Each CDR3 protein gets one entry after TCRdb re-called the 5' RACE reads with MiXCR. The sample shows approximately 1.5 million distinct CDR3 sequences, 35% to 45% of them seen only once. Input material: blood. Receptor source: a woman aged 18-29 years in good health.

The V call is TRBV10-3, the J call TRBJ2-3; D is perhaps TRBD1 (7 bases). With 7 bases removed from V and 0 bases from J, the gap between germline ends came to 11 bases. The CDR3 has 14 residues. CDR1 ENHRY and CDR2 SYGVKD come from the germline V gene. CDR3 sequence (DNA): TGTGCCATCACGACAGGGACTAGCACAGATACGCAGTATTTT. Its protein is CAITTGTSTDTQYF.

This clonotype has a handful of counts. This chain uses TRBV15 with TRBJ1-2, with TRBD1 matching 9 bases. J was trimmed by 7 bases and V by 4 bases; bases with no gene match: 7. CDR3 length: 14 residues. Germline CDR1 reads LNHNV; CDR2 reads YYDKDF (reference sequence). The CDR3 here is CATSKDGQGFGYTF. CDR3 DNA: TGTGCCACCAGCAAGGACGGACAGGGGTTTGGCTACACCTTC. The full variable domain, with the rest looked up from reference TRBV15 and TRBJ1-2, is DAMVIQNPRYQVTQFGKPVTLSCSQTLNHNVMYWYQQKSSQAPKLLFHYYDKDFNNEADTPDNFQSRRPNTSFCFLDIRSPGLGDTAMYLCATSKDGQGFGYTFGSGTRLTVV.